The source of this T cell receptor (beta chain) is a study of blood T cell repertoires in COVID-19. Study overall: Spain, Italy and the United States supplied samples that represented acute and convalescent COVID-19.

Trimming pared 3 bases from V and 4 bases from J, leaving 18 bases between. Per the germline V gene, CDR1 is LNHDA and CDR2 is SQIVND (reference sequence). CDR3 size: 16 residues. Cohort 3 recovered donors had two negative PCRs, clearance, or symptom resolution. Original data processing: Estimation of nucleated cell counts relied on the amplification of reference gene primers. Sequencing was performed with immunoSEQ multiplex PCR; in TCRdb, only in-frame clones are kept and a portion is missing. D and trimming come from the DNA, and the V and J calls and clone size come from that table. The data contain about 200,000 clones, around four fifths of them seen just once; the ten biggest clones take up about 11%.

The receptor comes from a man aged 40-49 years who had recovered from COVID-19. The V call is TRBV19, the J call TRBJ1-1; D possibly corresponds to TRBD1 (6 bases). The specimen sequenced was PBMCs or T cells enriched from blood (not recorded which). In DNA, the CDR3 is TGTGCCAGTAGTATGGCTGGGCAGGGGATTCGCACTGAAGCTTTCTTT. Translated: CASSMAGQGIRTEAFF.